This T cell receptor (beta chain) is drawn from a study of shared clonotypes between healthy human individuals (dated by TCRdb to 2020 to 2022). Regarding the research as a whole: Three men and two women, aged 18 to 49 years, made up the cohort. For each donor, CD4 naive and CD4 memory were each run on three plates, CD8 naive on two plates, and CD8 memory on one plate. To estimate repertoire size and how much clonotype sharing occurs between individuals, the study deeply sequenced the blood TCR repertoires of five healthy adults. To increase sequencing depth and limit assay-specific biases, different laboratories used diverse techniques to prepare libraries and sequence TCR repertoires. Per donor, leukapheresis produced somewhere between about 0.9 and 10 billion PBMCs. General findings and caveats noted by the study authors: Sharing across four donors was observed for about 5% of naive CD4, 3% to 3.5% of naive CD8, roughly 2.4% of memory CD4, and about 0.38% of memory CD8 clonotypes. Based on pairwise subsampling, the degree of clonotype sharing among donors was expected to be affected by sequencing depth. Incomplete sequencing was indicated by rarefaction of sorted-subset datasets, despite the large sequencing depth. Compared with non-shared clonotypes, clonotypes shared by all four sorted-subset donors had higher generation probabilities. Because the study included a small number of donors, the genetic and exposure-history diversity represented was limited. Sampling was limited to blood, and TCR repertoires in tissue likely differ from TCR repertoires in blood. Estimated clonotype richness was generally larger for naive than for memory subsets.

Using the deep immunoSEQ assay, TCR CDR3 regions were amplified from genomic DNA by multiplex PCR. Genomic DNA extracted from each cell subset was distributed evenly over all wells of several immunoSEQ 96-well plates, and each plate served as one replicate. For sorted subsets, around 0.2 ug genomic DNA, equal to about 30,000 T cell genomes, was loaded into each replicate PCR. Purified libraries were quantified with a Qubit 3.0 fluorometer, sized on a Bioanalyzer 2100, and re-quantified with the KAPA Library Quantification kit. Each immunoSEQ 96-well plate was sequenced on its own single-read 150-cycle Illumina NextSeq 550 flow cell. The original pipeline was this. Because only junctional sequences without quality scores were contained in the immunoSEQ output, filtering matching that applied to full-length reads could not be performed. To assign V/J genes and CDR3, sequences were annotated against IMGT germline references using PyIR, a Python wrapper for IgBLAST v1.9. Reads were removed for weak V/J assignments (E-value above 1e-6), missing CDR3, stop codons, out-of-frame junctions, or ambiguous translated residues. V3J clonotypes were defined by identical inferred V gene, J gene, and CDR3 amino acid sequence. Percentage overlap between repertoires was calculated by dividing the number of shared unique clonotypes by the size of the smaller repertoire. Repertoire richness was assessed with RTK rarefaction, the Chao1 estimator, and Recon v2.1 estimates of unobserved clonotypes. For all TCRbeta clonotypes obtained by the gDNA method from a handful of donors, generation probabilities were computed with OLGA. Entries here come from immuneACCESS through TCRdb and include only in-frame sequences with V and J called. Some clones fail to appear in such tables; in the studies checked, an unresolved V gene covers under half of the shortfall, and the cause of the remainder is unknown. The DNA was the basis for D and trimming; V, J and clone size are from that table. Recorded for this sample are around 720,000 clones; roughly 72% of them occurred a single time. Jointly, the top ten make up around 2% of the sample.

The CDR3 holds 15 amino acids from the cysteine to the phenylalanine. This entry keeps only the CDR3 DNA: 45 bases, framed from base 1. The germline V gene supplies CDR1 SNHLY and CDR2 FYNNEI. Here V drops 6 bases and J drops 7 bases, and the junction holds 12 bases not matched to any gene. As concerns this clone: It lacks a known antigen. No base-level quality is on record; no much larger clone is a single base apart.

The donors were healthy, HIV-negative adults with no recently reported acute infections or vaccinations. All donors were Caucasian adults living in Nashville, Tennessee, USA. CD4+ T cells were enriched by magnetic negative selection; naive cells were then positively selected on CD45RA, and the negative fraction formed the memory subset. Blood was collected by leukapheresis, and PBMCs were isolated by Ficoll-Histopaque density gradient centrifugation and then cryopreserved in liquid nitrogen vapor phase. Analytical flow cytometry was used to check the purity and quantity of each magnetically sorted T cell population. Genomic DNA was isolated from every sorted fraction and measured by UV absorbance on a Nanodrop 2000c.

In this chain, TRBV2 is recombined with TRBJ2-3, with TRBD1 matching 8 junction bases. The sequence was collected from a young woman in good health. Sequenced material: memory CD4+ T cells sorted from blood. This specimen's cell subset or site label, per the study, means: CD45RA-negative fraction. For the CDR3, the sequence is CASRGPSTGVHTQYF. The DNA sequence is as follows: TGTGCCAGCAGGGGGCCCTCGACAGGGGTCCATACGCAGTATTTT. This CDR3, with the reference TRBV2 and TRBJ2-3 proteins standing in past its ends, gives the full variable domain EPEVTQTPSHQVTQMGQEVILRCVPISNHLYFYWYRQILGQKVEFLVSFYNNEISEKSEIFDDQFSVERPDGSNFTLKIRSTKLEDSAMYFCASRGPSTGVHTQYFGPGTRLTVL.